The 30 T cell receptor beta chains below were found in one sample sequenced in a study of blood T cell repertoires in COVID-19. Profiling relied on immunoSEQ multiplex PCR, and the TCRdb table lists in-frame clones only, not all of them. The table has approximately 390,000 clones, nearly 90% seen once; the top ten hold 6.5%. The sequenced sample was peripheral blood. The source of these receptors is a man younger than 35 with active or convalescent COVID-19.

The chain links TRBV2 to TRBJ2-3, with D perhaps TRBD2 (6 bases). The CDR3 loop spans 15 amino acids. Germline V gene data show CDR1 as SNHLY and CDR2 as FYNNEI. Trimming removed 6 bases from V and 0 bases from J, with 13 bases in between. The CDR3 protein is CASRYLAPSTDTQYF. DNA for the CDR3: TGTGCCAGCAGGTACCTAGCGCCGAGCACAGATACGCAGTATTTT.

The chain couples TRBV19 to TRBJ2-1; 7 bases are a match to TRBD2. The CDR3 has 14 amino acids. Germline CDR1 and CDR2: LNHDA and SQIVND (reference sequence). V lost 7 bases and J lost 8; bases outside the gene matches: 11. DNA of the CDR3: TGTGCCAGTACTAGCGGCCGGGGTGGGGATGAGCAGTTCTTC. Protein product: CASTSGRGGDEQFF.

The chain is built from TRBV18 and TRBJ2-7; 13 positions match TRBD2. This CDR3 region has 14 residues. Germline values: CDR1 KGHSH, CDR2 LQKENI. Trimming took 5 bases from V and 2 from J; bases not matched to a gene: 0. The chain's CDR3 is CASSTSGGAYEQYF. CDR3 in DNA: TGTGCCAGCTCAACTAGCGGGGGGGCCTACGAGCAGTACTTC.

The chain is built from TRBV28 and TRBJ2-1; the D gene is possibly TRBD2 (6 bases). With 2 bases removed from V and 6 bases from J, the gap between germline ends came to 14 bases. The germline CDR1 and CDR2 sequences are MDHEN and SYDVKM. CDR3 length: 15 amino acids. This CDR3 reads CASSLVEAGRNEQFF. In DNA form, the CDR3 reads TGTGCCAGCAGTTTAGTCGAAGCGGGCCGCAATGAGCAGTTCTTC.

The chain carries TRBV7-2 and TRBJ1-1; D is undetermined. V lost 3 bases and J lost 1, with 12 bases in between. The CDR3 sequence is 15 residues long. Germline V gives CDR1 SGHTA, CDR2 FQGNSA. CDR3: CASSFVSGKNTEAFF. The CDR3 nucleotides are TGTGCCAGCAGCTTTGTGTCAGGAAAGAACACTGAAGCTTTCTTT.

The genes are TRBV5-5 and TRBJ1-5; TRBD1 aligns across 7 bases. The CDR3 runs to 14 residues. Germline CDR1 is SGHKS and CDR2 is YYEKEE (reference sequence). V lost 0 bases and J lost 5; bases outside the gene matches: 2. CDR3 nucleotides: TGTGCCAGCAGCTTGGTCAGGGGGGATCAGCCCCAGCATTTT. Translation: CASSLVRGDQPQHF.

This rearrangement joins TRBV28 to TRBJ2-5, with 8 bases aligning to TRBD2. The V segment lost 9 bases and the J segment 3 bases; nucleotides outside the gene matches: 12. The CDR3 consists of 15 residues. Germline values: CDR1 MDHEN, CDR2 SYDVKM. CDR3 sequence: CASSGGGRSKETQYF. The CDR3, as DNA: TGTGCCAGTTCTGGGGGCGGGAGGTCGAAAGAGACCCAGTACTTC.

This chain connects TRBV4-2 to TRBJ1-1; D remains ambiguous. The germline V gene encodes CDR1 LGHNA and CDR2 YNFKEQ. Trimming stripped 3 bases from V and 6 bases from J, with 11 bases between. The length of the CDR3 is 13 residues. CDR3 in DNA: TGTGCCAGCAGCCAGCTTAGAATCTCTGAAGCTTTCTTT. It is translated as CASSQLRISEAFF.

The CDR3 region is CASSLGPSAYNEQFF. The CDR3 DNA reads as TGCGCCAGCAGCTTGGGGCCTAGCGCTTACAATGAGCAGTTCTTC. This sequence joins TRBV5-1 and TRBJ2-1; D perhaps matches TRBD2 (6 bases). Trimming took off 0 bases at V and 4 bases at J, with 11 bases between the two ends. This CDR3 comprises 15 residues. Germline V lookup: CDR1 SGHRS, CDR2 YFSETQ.

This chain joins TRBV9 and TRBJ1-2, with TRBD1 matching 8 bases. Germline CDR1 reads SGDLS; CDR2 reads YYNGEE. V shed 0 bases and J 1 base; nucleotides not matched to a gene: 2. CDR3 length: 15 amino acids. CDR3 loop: CASSVGDRRNYGYTF. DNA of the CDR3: TGTGCCAGCAGCGTAGGGGACAGGCGTAACTATGGCTACACCTTC.

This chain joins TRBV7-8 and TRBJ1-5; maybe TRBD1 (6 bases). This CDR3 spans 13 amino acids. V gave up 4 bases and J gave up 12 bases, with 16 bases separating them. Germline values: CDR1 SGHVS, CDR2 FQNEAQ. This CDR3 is CASSSGGHHHQHF. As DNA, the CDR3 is TGTGCCAGCAGCTCGGGGGGACACCACCACCAGCATTTT.

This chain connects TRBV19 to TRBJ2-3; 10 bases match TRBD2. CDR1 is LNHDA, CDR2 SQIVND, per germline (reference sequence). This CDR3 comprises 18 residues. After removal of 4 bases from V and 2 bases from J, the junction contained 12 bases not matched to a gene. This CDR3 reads CASSTALLAGGPTDTQYF. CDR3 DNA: TGTGCCAGTAGTACAGCCCTTTTAGCGGGGGGTCCCACAGATACGCAGTATTTT.

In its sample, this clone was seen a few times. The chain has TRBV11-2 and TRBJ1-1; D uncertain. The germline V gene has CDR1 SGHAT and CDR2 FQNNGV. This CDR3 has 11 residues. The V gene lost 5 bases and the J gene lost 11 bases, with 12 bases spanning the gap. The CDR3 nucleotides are TGTGCCAGCAGCGGCAGGACGGGGGCTTTCTTT. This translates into CASSGRTGAFF.

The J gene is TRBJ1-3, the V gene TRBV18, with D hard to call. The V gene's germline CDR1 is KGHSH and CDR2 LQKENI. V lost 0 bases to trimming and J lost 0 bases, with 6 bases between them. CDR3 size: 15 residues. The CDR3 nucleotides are TGTGCCAGCTCACCACCCACTCCCTCTGGAAACACCATATATTTT. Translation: CASSPPTPSGNTIYF.

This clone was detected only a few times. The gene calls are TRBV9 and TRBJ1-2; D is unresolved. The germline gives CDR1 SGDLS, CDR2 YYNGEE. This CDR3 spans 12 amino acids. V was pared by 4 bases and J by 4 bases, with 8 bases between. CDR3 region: CASSPSSYGYTF. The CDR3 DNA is TGTGCCAGCAGCCCCTCCTCCTATGGCTACACCTTC.

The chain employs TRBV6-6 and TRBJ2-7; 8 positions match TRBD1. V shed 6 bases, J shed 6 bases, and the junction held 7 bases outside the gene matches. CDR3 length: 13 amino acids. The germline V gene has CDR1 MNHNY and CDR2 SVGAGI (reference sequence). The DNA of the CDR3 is TGTGCCAGCAGCAAGAGACAGGGGTCCGAGCAGTACTTC. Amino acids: CASSKRQGSEQYF.

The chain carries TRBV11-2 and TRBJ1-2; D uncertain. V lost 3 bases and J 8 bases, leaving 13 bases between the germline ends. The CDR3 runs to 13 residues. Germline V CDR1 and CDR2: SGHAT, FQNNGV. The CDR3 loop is CASSFLRGWGYTF. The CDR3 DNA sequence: TGTGCCAGCAGCTTCTTGAGAGGGTGGGGCTACACCTTC. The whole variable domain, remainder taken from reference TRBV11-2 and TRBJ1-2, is EAGVAQSPRYKIIEKRQSVAFWCNPISGHATLYWYQQILGQGPKLLIQFQNNGVVDDSQLPKDRFSAERLKGVDSTLKIQPAKLEDSAVYLCASSFLRGWGYTFGSGTRLTVV.

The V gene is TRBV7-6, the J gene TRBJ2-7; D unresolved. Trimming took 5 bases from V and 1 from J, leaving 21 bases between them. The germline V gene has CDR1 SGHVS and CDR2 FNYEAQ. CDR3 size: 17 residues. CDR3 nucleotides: TGTGCCAGCAGCAATCCACCCTGGCAGGCGCTATCCTACGAGCAGTACTTC. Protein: CASSNPPWQALSYEQYF.

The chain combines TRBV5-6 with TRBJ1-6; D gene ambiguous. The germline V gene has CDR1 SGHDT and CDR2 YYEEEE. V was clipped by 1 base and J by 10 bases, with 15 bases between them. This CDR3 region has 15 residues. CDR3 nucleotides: TGTGCCAGCAGCTTGTATGGTATCCAACTCTCACCCCTCCACTTT. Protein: CASSLYGIQLSPLHF.

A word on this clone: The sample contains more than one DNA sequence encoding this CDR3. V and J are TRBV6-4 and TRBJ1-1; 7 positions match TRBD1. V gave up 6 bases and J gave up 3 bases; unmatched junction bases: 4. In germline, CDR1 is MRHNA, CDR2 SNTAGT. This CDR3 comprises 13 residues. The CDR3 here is CASSATGDTEAFF. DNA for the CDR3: TGTGCCAGCAGCGCCACAGGGGACACTGAAGCTTTCTTT.

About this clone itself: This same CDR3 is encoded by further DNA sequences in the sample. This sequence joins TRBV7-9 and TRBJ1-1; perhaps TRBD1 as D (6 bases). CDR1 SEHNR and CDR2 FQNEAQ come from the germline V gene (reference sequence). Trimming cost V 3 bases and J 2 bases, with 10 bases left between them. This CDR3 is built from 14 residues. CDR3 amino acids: CASSLTGANTEAFF. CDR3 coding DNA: TGTGCCAGCAGCTTGACAGGCGCAAACACTGAAGCTTTCTTT.

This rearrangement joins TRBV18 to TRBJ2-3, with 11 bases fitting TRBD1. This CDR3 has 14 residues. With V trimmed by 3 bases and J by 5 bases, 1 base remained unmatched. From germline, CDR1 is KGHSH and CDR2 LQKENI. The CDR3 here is CASSPGTGGDTQYF. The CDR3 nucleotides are TGTGCCAGCTCACCCGGGACAGGGGGAGATACGCAGTATTTT.

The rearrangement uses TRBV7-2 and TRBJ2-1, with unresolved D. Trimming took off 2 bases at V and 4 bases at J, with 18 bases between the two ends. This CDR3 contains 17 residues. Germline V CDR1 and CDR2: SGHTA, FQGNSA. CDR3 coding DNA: TGTGCCAGCAGCTTATGGTTAGGCGGAGCCTTATACAATGAGCAGTTCTTC. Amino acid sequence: CASSLWLGGALYNEQFF.

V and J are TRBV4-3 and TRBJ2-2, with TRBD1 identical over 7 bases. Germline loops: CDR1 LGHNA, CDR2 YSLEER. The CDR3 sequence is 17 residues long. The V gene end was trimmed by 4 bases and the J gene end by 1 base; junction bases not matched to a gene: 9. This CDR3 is CASSLEQGQRNTGELFF. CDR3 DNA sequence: TGCGCCAGCAGCCTGGAACAGGGGCAACGGAACACCGGGGAGCTGTTTTTT.

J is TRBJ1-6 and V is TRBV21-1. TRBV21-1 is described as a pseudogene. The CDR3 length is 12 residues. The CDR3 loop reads CASSKAGRGPNF. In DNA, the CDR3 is TGTGCCAGCAGCAAAGCTGGGAGGGGACCCAACTTT.

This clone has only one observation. CDR3 loop: CASSQDWTSGYNEQFF. Here the CDR3 DNA reads TGTGCCAGCAGCCAAGATTGGACTAGCGGTTACAATGAGCAGTTCTTC. The chain carries TRBV4-2 and TRBJ2-1, with 10 positions matching TRBD2. The CDR3 is 16 residues long. Germline loops: CDR1 LGHNA, CDR2 YNFKEQ. V was pared by 0 bases and J by 4 bases, with 3 bases of the junction left unmatched.

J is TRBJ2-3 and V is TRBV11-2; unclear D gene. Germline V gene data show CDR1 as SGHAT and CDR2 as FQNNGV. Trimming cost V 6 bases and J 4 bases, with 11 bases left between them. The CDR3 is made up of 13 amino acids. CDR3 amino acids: CASRALGSDTQYF. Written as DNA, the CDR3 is TGTGCCAGCAGGGCTTTGGGCTCAGATACGCAGTATTTT.

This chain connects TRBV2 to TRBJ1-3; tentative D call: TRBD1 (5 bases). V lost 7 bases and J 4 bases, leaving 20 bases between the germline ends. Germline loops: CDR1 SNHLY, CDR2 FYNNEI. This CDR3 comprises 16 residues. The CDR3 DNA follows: TGTGCCAGCAAGAAGACAGAACTAAAACCGGGAAACACCATATATTTT. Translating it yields CASKKTELKPGNTIYF.

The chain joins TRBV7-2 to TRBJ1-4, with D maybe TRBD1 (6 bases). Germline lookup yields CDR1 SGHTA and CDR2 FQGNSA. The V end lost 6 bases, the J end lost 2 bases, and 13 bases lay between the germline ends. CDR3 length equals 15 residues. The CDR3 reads CASRQGVTTNEKLFF. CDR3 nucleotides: TGTGCCAGCAGACAGGGTGTCACGACTAATGAAAAACTGTTTTTT.

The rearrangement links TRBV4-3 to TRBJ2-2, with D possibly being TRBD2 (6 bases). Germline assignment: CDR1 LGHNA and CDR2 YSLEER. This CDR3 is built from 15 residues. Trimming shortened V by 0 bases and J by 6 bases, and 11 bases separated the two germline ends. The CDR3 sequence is CASSQDSAGPGELFF. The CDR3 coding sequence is TGCGCCAGCAGCCAAGATTCGGCGGGGCCCGGGGAGCTGTTTTTT.